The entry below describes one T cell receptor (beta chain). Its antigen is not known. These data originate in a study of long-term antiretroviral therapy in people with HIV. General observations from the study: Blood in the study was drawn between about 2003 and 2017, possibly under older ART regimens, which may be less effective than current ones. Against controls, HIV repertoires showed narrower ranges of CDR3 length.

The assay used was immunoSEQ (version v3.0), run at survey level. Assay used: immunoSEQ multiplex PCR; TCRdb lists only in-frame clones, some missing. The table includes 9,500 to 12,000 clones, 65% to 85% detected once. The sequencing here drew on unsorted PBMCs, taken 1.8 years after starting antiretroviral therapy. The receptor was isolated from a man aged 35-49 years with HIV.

CDR3 amino acids: CASGPGIGTQYF. The CDR3, as DNA: TGTGCCAGTGGACCGGGGATCGGGACCCAGTACTTC. This chain connects TRBV6-5 to TRBJ2-5; D perhaps matches TRBD2 (5 bases). This CDR3 contains 12 residues. Germline V CDR1 and CDR2: MNHEY, SVGAGI. Deletions cut 9 bases from V and 7 bases from J, with 15 bases between.